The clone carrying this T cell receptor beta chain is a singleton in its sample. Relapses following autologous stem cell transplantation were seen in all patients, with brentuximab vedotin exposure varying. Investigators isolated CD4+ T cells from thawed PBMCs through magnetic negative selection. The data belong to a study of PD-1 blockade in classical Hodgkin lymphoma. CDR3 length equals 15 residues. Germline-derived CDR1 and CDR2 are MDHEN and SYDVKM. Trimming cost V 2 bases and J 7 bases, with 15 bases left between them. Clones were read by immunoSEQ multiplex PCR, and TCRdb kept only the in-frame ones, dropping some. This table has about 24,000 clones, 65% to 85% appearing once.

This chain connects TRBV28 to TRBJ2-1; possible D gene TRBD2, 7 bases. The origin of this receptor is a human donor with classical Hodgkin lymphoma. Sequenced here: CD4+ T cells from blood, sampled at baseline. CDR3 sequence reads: CASSLPQGTMNEQFF. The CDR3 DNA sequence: TGTGCCAGCAGTTTACCGCAGGGGACTATGAATGAGCAGTTCTTC.